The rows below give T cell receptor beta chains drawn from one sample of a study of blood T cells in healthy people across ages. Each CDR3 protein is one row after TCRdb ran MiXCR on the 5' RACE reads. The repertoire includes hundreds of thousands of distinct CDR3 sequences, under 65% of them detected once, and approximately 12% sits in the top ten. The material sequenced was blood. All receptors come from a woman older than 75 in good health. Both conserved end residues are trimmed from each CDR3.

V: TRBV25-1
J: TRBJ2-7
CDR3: ASRGDSIPYEQY

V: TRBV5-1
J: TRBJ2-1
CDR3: ASSRRAGTNLRDEQF

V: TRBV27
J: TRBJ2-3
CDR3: ASSFAGTSAETQY

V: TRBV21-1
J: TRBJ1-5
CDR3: ASSRGGCGETPVQH

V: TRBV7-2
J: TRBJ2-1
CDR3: ASRRDSNEQF

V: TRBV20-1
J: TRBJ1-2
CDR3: SARDQGAKGYT

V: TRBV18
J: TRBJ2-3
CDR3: ASRSTAWDPDTQY

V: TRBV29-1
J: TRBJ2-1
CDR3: SVDWGSGWEQF

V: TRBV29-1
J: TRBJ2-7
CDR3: SVDVGPNSYEQY

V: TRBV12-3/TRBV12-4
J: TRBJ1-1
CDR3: ASRPRTGGLNTEAF

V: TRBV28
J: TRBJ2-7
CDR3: ASSPPSSYEQY

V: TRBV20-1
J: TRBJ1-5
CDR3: SVTGGQPQH

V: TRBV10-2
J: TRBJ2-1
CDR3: ASSKEAGAYYNEQF

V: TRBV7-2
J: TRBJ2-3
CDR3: ASSNAEAGNTQY

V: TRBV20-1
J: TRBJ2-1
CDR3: SARDPATRQYNEQF

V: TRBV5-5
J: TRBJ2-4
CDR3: ASSPLRTGNTKNIQY

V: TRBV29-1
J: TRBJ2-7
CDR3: SVEDRQNSYEQY

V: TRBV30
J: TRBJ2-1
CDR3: AWYREGQETDEQF

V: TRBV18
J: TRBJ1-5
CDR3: ASSPAAGSNQPQH

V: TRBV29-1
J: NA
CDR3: SVVPTGLTYEQY

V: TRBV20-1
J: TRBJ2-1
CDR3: SADGLAEHNEQF

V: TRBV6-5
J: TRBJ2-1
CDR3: ASRERGGNEQF

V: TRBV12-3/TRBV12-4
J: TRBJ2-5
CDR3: ASTASGLEETQY

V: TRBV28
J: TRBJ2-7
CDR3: ASSTTGFEQY

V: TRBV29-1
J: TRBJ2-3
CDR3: SGFGKGHTDTQY

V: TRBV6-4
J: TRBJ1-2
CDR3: ASSESPAVNYGYT

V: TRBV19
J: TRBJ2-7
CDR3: ASREAGRSTYEQY

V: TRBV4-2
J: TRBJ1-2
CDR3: ASSQDQSGSTSWGYT

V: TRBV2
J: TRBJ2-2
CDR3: ASSLSETGELF

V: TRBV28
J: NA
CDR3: AGSLSTSGSSYNEQY

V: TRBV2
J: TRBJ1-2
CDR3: ASKGSGGAGGYT

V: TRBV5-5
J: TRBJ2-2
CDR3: ASSGGTFSTGELF

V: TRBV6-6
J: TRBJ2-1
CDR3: ASRTRWKGSYNEQF

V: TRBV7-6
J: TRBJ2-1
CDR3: ASSLGGTSGTSSYNEQF

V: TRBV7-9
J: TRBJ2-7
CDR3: ASSPGHSPYEQY

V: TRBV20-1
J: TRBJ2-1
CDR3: SAVTSGGVKNEQF

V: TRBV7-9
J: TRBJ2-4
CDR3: ASSLGQSMSKNIQY

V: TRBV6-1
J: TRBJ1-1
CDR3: ASSATRDTEAF

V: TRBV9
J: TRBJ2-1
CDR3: ASTPGAPYNEQF

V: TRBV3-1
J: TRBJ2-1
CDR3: ASSQGMAPSGNEQF

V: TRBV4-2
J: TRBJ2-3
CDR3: ASSQVVAGKDTQY

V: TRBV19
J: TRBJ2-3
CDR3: ASTSGYTDTQY

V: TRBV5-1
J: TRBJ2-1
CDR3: ASSLASSGNNEQF